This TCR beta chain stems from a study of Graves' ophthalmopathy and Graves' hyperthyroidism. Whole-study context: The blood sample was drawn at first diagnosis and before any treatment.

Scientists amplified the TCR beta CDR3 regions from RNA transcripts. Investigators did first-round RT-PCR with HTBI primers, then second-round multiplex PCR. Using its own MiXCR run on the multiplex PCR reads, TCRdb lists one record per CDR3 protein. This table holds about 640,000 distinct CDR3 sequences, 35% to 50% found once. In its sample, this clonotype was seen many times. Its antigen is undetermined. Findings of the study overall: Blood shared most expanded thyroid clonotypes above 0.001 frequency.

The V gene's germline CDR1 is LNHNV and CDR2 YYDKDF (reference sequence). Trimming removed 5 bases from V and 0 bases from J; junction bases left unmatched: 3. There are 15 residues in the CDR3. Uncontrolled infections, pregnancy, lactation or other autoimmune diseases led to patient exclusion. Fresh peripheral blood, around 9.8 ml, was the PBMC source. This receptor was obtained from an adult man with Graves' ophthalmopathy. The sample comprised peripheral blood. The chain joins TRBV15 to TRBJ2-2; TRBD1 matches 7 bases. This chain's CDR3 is CATSLDRANTGELFF. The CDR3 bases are TGTGCCACCAGCTTAGACAGGGCGAACACCGGGGAGCTGTTTTTT.